These 24 T cell receptor beta chains were all obtained from the same sample, sequenced in a study of blood T cells in healthy people across ages. A second PCR, run for 7 to 11 cycles, used a sample-barcoded 5' primer plus a J-beta primer mix. TCRdb ran MiXCR on the 5' RACE reads and lists one entry per CDR3 protein. The sample comprises 1.5 million to 2 million distinct CDR3 sequences, 28% of which are singletons, and about 8% rests with the top ten. Sequenced: blood. These receptors all come from a woman aged 25 to 39 in good health.

The chain couples TRBV7-9 to TRBJ2-3; TRBD1 matches at 12 bases. Trimming removed 5 bases from V and 5 bases from J; junction bases left unmatched: 11. This CDR3 has 17 residues. Per germline, CDR1 SEHNR and CDR2 FQNEAQ (reference sequence). The CDR3 nucleotides read TGTGCCAGCAGCCCCCGGAGGGGACAGGGGGCCCGAGATACGCAGTATTTT. It yields the protein CASSPRRGQGARDTQYF.

This clonotype appeared a few times. The chain couples TRBV5-1 to TRBJ2-7; 16 bases fit TRBD2. V lost 4 bases, J lost 3 bases, and 7 bases stayed unmatched. The germline gives CDR1 SGHRS, CDR2 YFSETQ. The CDR3 covers 17 residues. This CDR3 reads CASSPGLAGGLGYEQYF. In nucleotides, the CDR3 is TGCGCCAGCAGCCCGGGACTAGCGGGGGGGCTCGGCTACGAGCAGTACTTC. Full variable domain (remainder filled in from reference TRBV5-1 and TRBJ2-7): KAGVTQTPRYLIKTRGQQVTLSCSPISGHRSVSWYQQTPGQGLQFLFEYFSETQRNKGNFPGRFSGRQFSNSRSEMNVSTLELGDSALYLCASSPGLAGGLGYEQYFGPGTRLTVT.

This clonotype turned up a few times. This chain uses TRBV4-1 with TRBJ2-2, with D unresolved. Germline assignment: CDR1 MGHRA and CDR2 YSYEKL. The CDR3 has 16 residues. With 6 bases removed from V and 4 bases from J, the gap between germline ends came to 18 bases. CDR3 sequence reads: CASSLNLIQSTGELFF. The CDR3, as DNA: TGCGCCAGCAGTCTCAACCTAATACAGAGCACCGGGGAGCTGTTTTTT.

This sequence joins TRBV2 and TRBJ1-1, with D unclear. Germline assignment: CDR1 SNHLY and CDR2 FYNNEI. V lost 7 bases and J 4 bases, leaving 16 bases between the germline ends. The CDR3 runs 14 residues. CDR3 coding DNA: TGTGCCAGCAATAGGAGGGCGCCGGCCACTGAAGCTTTCTTT. Translating it yields CASNRRAPATEAFF.

There are many counts of this clonotype. This chain links TRBV29-1 with TRBJ1-2; a possible D gene is TRBD1 (6 bases). The CDR3 has 14 amino acids. V lost 5 bases to trimming and J lost 0 bases, with 13 bases between them. Germline V lookup: CDR1 SQVTM, CDR2 ANQGSEA. CDR3 amino acids: CSVKQGSSNYGYTF. The CDR3 DNA reads as TGCAGCGTTAAACAGGGATCCTCTAACTATGGCTACACCTTC.

The chain links TRBV12-3 or TRBV12-4 to TRBJ2-5; D might be TRBD2 (6 bases). Trimming shortened V by 6 bases and J by 3 bases, and 20 bases separated the two germline ends. This CDR3 has 16 residues. DNA of the CDR3: TGTGCCAGCAGACTAGGGGCGTGGGGGGTCGAAGAGACCCAGTACTTC. This sequence encodes CASRLGAWGVEETQYF.

The genes are TRBV6-1 and TRBJ1-4; 7 bases align to TRBD1. Germline assignment: CDR1 MNHNS and CDR2 SASEGT. This CDR3 has 14 amino acids. V trimming: 4 bases; J trimming: 2 bases; junction bases outside the gene matches: 1. The CDR3 sequence is CASSATGTNEKLFF. CDR3 nucleotide sequence: TGTGCCAGCAGTGCGACAGGGACTAATGAAAAACTGTTTTTT.

This clonotype showed up just a few times. The V and J genes are TRBV2 and TRBJ2-3; 7 bases map to TRBD1. Germline V lookup: CDR1 SNHLY, CDR2 FYNNEI. This CDR3 contains 14 residues. With V trimmed by 5 bases and J by 7 bases, 9 bases remained unmatched. The CDR3 bases are TGTGCCAGCAGTCTGGGGGACAGCATGTATACGCAGTATTTT. Translated, it gives CASSLGDSMYTQYF.

The rearrangement links TRBV20-1 to TRBJ2-7; the match to TRBD1 covers 7 bases. V shed 3 bases and J 1 base; nucleotides not matched to a gene: 6. There are 14 residues in the CDR3. Germline-derived CDR1 and CDR2 are DFQATT and SNEGSKA (reference sequence). The CDR3 protein is CSASRWDRSYEQYF. CDR3 sequence (DNA): TGCAGTGCTAGTAGGTGGGACAGATCCTACGAGCAGTACTTC.

V gene TRBV2 combines with J gene TRBJ2-1, with 9 bases matching TRBD1. The CDR3 length is 15 residues. V lost 2 bases, J lost 9 bases, and 8 bases stayed unmatched. The germline V gene has CDR1 SNHLY and CDR2 FYNNEI. The CDR3 sequence is CASSEMGGQGGEQFF. DNA of the CDR3: TGTGCCAGCAGTGAAATGGGGGGACAGGGTGGTGAGCAGTTCTTC. Drawing the rest from reference TRBV2 and TRBJ2-1, the complete variable domain is EPEVTQTPSHQVTQMGQEVILRCVPISNHLYFYWYRQILGQKVEFLVSFYNNEISEKSEIFDDQFSVERPDGSNFTLKIRSTKLEDSAMYFCASSEMGGQGGEQFFGPGTRLTVL.

The CDR3 loop is CSASIRQGGETQFF. In nucleotides, the CDR3 is TGCAGTGCTAGTATTCGACAGGGGGGAGAGACCCAGTTCTTC. The chain is built from TRBV20-1 and TRBJ2-1; TRBD1 matches at 9 bases. This CDR3 is 14 amino acids long. Germline CDR1 reads DFQATT; CDR2 reads SNEGSKA (reference sequence). J was trimmed by 13 bases and V by 3 bases; bases with no gene match: 13.

The genes are TRBV20-1 and TRBJ1-1; D remains unclear. Trimming removed 5 bases at V and 1 base at J, with 11 bases between. CDR3 size: 13 residues. Germline V gives CDR1 DFQATT, CDR2 SNEGSKA (reference sequence). For the CDR3, the DNA is TGCAGTGCTTTAAACAAGAGGAACACTGAAGCTTTCTTT. Its translation: CSALNKRNTEAFF.

V and J are TRBV18 and TRBJ1-4, with D perhaps matching TRBD1 (5 bases). V was cut by 1 base and J by 7 bases, with 7 bases left in between. This CDR3 is built from 13 residues. Germline lookup yields CDR1 KGHSH and CDR2 LQKENI. This chain's CDR3 is CASSPQGSEKLFF. In DNA, the CDR3 is TGTGCCAGCTCACCACAGGGGAGTGAAAAACTGTTTTTT. The full variable domain, with the rest looked up from reference TRBV18 and TRBJ1-4, is NAGVMQNPRHLVRRRGQEARLRCSPMKGHSHVYWYRQLPEEGLKFMVYLQKENIIDESGMPKERFSAEFPKEGPSILRIQQVVRGDSAAYFCASSPQGSEKLFFGSGTQLSVL.

This clonotype was detected a few times. This chain joins TRBV7-2 and TRBJ2-1; TRBD1 matches at 9 bases. This CDR3 region has 18 residues. V lost 1 base and J lost 2; bases outside the gene matches: 9. CDR1 SGHTA and CDR2 FQGNSA come from the germline V gene. The CDR3 region is CASSLVGVGTGTYNEQFF. For the CDR3, the DNA is TGTGCCAGCAGCTTAGTGGGGGTGGGGACAGGGACCTACAATGAGCAGTTCTTC.

J is TRBJ1-5 and V is TRBV6-2 or TRBV6-3, with TRBD1 matching over 7 bases. The CDR3 runs 17 residues. CDR1 and CDR2 from the germline V gene are MNHEY and SVGEGT. V shed 6 bases, J shed 11 bases, and the junction held 22 bases outside the gene matches. CDR3 in DNA: TGTGCCAGCAGAGCGCGTACAGACGGCAGGGGGTTTACAGCCCAGCATTTT. It specifies CASRARTDGRGFTAQHF.

This clonotype was recorded many times. The chain uses TRBV29-1 and TRBJ2-4; D may correspond to TRBD1 or TRBD2 (5 bases each). The V gene's germline CDR1 is SQVTM and CDR2 ANQGSEA. Trimming pared 6 bases from V and 3 bases from J, leaving 12 bases between. The CDR3 consists of 13 residues. The CDR3 DNA reads TGCAGCGTGCGAGGGGCGGGCAAAAACATTCAGTACTTC. The encoded protein is CSVRGAGKNIQYF.

V usage is TRBV12-3 or TRBV12-4 and J usage is TRBJ2-1; 7 nucleotides agree with TRBD2. There are 13 residues in the CDR3. Trimming at V came to 6 bases and at J to 14 bases, leaving 13 bases not matched to a gene. CDR3 coding DNA: TGTGCCAGCAGGGGAAGGGAGGGGCGGTCTGAGTTCTTC. Translated: CASRGREGRSEFF.

This clonotype was observed many times. The chain recombines TRBV20-1 with TRBJ2-7, with 10 bases identical to TRBD1. The CDR3 has 15 amino acids. J lost 3 bases, V lost 2 bases, and 7 bases had no gene match. In germline, CDR1 is DFQATT, CDR2 SNEGSKA (reference sequence). For the CDR3, the DNA is TGCAGTGCTAGACCGACCGGACAGGGGGACTACGAGCAGTACTTC. Amino acids: CSARPTGQGDYEQYF.

This clonotype occurred a few times. The chain couples TRBV12-3 or TRBV12-4 to TRBJ1-3; D is unresolved. The CDR3 has 15 residues. V was shortened by 7 bases and J by 0 bases, with 13 bases between the two germline ends. This CDR3 is CASIMRQISGNTIYF. In DNA form, the CDR3 reads TGTGCCAGCATCATGAGACAAATCTCTGGAAACACCATATATTTT.

This clonotype was seen at least ten times. The chain is built from TRBV7-2 and TRBJ2-7; D possibly matches TRBD1 or TRBD2 (5 bases each). In germline, CDR1 is SGHTA, CDR2 FQGNSA. Trimming pared 5 bases from V and 2 bases from J, leaving 13 bases between. The CDR3 sequence is 14 residues long. In nucleotides, the CDR3 is TGTGCCAGCAGCCGGGACGGACGACCCTACGAGCAGTACTTC. As protein: CASSRDGRPYEQYF.

The chain has TRBV7-9 and TRBJ2-2; no firm D call. V was pared by 6 bases and J by 4 bases, with 12 bases between. This CDR3 region has 14 residues. Germline CDR1 is SEHNR and CDR2 is FQNEAQ (reference sequence). The CDR3 loop reads CASSLPSGTGELFF. The CDR3, as DNA: TGTGCCAGCAGTTTGCCGTCGGGCACCGGGGAGCTGTTTTTT.

This clonotype has ten or more counts. The V and J genes are TRBV5-1 and TRBJ2-5; 12 bases agree with TRBD2. The CDR3 covers 15 residues. Germline trimming cut 5 bases from V and 2 bases from J; bases unmatched to any gene: 4. Germline V lookup: CDR1 SGHRS, CDR2 YFSETQ. CDR3 in DNA: TGCGCCAGCAGTCAGACTAGCGGGAGTCAAGAGACCCAGTACTTC. This encodes CASSQTSGSQETQYF. The variable domain in full, with the rest retrieved from reference TRBV5-1 and TRBJ2-5, is KAGVTQTPRYLIKTRGQQVTLSCSPISGHRSVSWYQQTPGQGLQFLFEYFSETQRNKGNFPGRFSGRQFSNSRSEMNVSTLELGDSALYLCASSQTSGSQETQYFGPGTRLLVL.

The chain joins TRBV25-1 to TRBJ2-4, with 8 bases fitting TRBD1. The CDR3 contains 14 residues. The germline V gene encodes CDR1 MGHDK and CDR2 SYGVNS. Germline trimming cut 4 bases from V and 9 bases from J; bases unmatched to any gene: 8. The CDR3: CASSGTDRVGIQYF. CDR3 nucleotide sequence: TGTGCCAGCAGTGGGACGGACAGGGTGGGCATTCAGTACTTC.

This clonotype has at least ten counts. The rearrangement uses TRBV20-1 and TRBJ2-1; D gene unclear. This CDR3 has 14 residues. The germline V gene encodes CDR1 DFQATT and CDR2 SNEGSKA (reference sequence). V was shortened by 0 bases and J by 2 bases, with 8 bases between the two germline ends. DNA for the CDR3: TGCAGTGCTAGAGATTCCGGGCCCTACAATGAGCAGTTCTTC. The encoded protein is CSARDSGPYNEQFF.